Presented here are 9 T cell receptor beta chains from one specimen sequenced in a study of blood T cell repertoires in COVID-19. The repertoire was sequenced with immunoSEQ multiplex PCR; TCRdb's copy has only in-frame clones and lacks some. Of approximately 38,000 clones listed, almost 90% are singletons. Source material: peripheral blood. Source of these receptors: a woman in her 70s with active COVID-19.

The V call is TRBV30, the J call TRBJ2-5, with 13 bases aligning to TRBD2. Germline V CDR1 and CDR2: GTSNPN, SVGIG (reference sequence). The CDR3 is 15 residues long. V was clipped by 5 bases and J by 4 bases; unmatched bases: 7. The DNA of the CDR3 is TGTGCCTGGGGTAAAACTAGCGGGGGGGCAGAGACCCAGTACTTC. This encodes CAWGKTSGGAETQYF.

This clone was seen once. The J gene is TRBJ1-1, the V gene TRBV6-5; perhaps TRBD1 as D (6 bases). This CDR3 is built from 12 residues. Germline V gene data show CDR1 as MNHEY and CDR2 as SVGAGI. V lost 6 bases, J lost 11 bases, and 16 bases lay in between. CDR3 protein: CASRKQQGDAFF. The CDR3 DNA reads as TGTGCCAGCAGAAAACAACAGGGCGACGCTTTCTTT.

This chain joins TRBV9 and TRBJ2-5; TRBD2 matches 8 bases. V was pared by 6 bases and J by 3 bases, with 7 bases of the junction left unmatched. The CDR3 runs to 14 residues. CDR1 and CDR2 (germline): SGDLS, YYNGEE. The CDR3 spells CASNKRGLEETQYF. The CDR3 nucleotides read TGTGCCAGCAACAAGCGGGGGTTGGAAGAGACCCAGTACTTC.

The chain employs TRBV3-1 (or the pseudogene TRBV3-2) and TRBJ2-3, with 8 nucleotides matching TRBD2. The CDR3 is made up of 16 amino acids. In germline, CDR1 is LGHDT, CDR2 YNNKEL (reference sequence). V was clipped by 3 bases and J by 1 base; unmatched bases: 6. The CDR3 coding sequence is TGTGCCAGCAGCCACTCCTCAGCGGGGGGCACAGATACGCAGTATTTT. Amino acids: CASSHSSAGGTDTQYF.

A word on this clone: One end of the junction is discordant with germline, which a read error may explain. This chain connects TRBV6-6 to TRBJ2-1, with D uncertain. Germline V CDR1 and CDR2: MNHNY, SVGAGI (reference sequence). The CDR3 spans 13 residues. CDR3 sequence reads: CASSTPSLVPQVF. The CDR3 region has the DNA TGTGCCAGCAGCACTCCCTCCCTAGTCCCGCAAGTCTTC.

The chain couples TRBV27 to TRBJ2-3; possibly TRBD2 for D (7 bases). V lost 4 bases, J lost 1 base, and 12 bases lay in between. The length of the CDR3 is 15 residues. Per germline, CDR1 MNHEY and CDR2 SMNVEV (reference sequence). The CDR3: CASSYGGPGTDTQYF. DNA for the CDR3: TGTGCCAGCAGTTACGGGGGGCCGGGCACAGATACGCAGTATTTT.

CDR3 protein: CASSDTSGSSYEQYF. In DNA form, the CDR3 reads TGTGCCAGCAGCGATACTAGCGGCAGCTCCTACGAGCAGTACTTC. This chain connects TRBV7-9 to TRBJ2-7, with 8 bases fitting TRBD2. The CDR3 length is 15 residues. Germline V gene data show CDR1 as SEHNR and CDR2 as FQNEAQ (reference sequence). The V and J ends lost 5 bases and 0 bases, in that order; junction bases with no gene match: 6.

CDR3 protein: CASSTLDRGQIPSTDTQYF. CDR3 nucleotide sequence: TGTGCCAGCAGCACCCTGGACAGGGGCCAGATTCCTAGCACAGATACGCAGTATTTT. The rearrangement uses TRBV21-1 and TRBJ2-3; TRBD1 reflects the table's D call only, with no check against the DNA. TRBV21-1 is flagged as a pseudogene. CDR3 size: 19 residues.

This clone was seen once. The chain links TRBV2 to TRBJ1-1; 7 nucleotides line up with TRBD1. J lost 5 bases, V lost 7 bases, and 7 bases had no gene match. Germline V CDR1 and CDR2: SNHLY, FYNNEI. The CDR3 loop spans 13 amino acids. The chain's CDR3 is CASTKGQRTEAFF. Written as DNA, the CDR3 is TGTGCCAGCACGAAGGGACAGAGGACTGAAGCTTTCTTT.